Reported below is one T cell receptor (beta chain). Antigen: not known. This CDR3 comprises 14 residues. Germline CDR1 reads MDHEN; CDR2 reads SYDVKM. The trim removed 4 bases at V and 3 bases at J, leaving 6 bases unmatched. Researchers ran the PCR with 60 Vbeta and 13 Jbeta primers. Using immunoSEQ multiplex PCR, the repertoire was profiled, and TCRdb retains in-frame clones only, with some absent. There are about 200,000 clones in the sample, with 0.95% to 1.3% held by the top ten. This sample was taken from a study of cytomegalovirus exposure and HLA in healthy donors. Study-level points and caveats: The authors later linked a missense DCLRE1C variant to TCR beta V- and J-gene trimming. In an earlier analysis, productive rearrangement rates for most beta V segments clustered near 87% or 30%.

Sequenced input: PBMCs. The rearrangement joins TRBV28 to TRBJ2-7, with 7 bases that match TRBD1. The sequence was obtained from a girl aged 2-15 years in good health and CMV-seropositive. The CDR3 here is CASSSPGQIYEQYF. In DNA, the CDR3 is TGTGCCAGCAGTTCCCCGGGACAGATCTACGAGCAGTACTTC.